The 10 T cell receptor beta chains below were found in one sample sequenced in a study of Ad26.COV2.S vaccination and SARS-CoV-2 variants. Generated by immunoSEQ multiplex PCR, the TCRdb table keeps only in-frame clones and is missing some. The sample comprises around 380,000 clones, approximately 86% of which are singletons, and 3.5% rests with the top ten. Treatment of the sample: 15 to 20 received Ad26.COV2.S at low or high dose, single or two shots; 5 received placebo; per-sample allocation not given. Specimens were obtained on day 63 following the first vaccine or placebo injection. The sample consisted of peripheral blood, taken in a trial of Ad26.COV2.S vaccine versus placebo. These receptors originate from a person aged 18 to 59 who received the Ad26.COV2.S COVID-19 vaccine or a placebo.

The V and J genes are TRBV2 and TRBJ1-5, with D maybe TRBD1 (5 bases). The CDR3 extends over 14 amino acids. Germline V gene lookup returns CDR1 SNHLY and CDR2 FYNNEI. Trimming pared 4 bases from V and 9 bases from J, leaving 16 bases between. The CDR3 loop is CASSAPTVSGPQHF. The CDR3 region has the DNA TGTGCCAGCAGTGCCCCGACAGTGAGTGGGCCCCAGCATTTT. Together with reference TRBV2 and TRBJ1-5, the CDR3 gives the full variable domain: EPEVTQTPSHQVTQMGQEVILRCVPISNHLYFYWYRQILGQKVEFLVSFYNNEISEKSEIFDDQFSVERPDGSNFTLKIRSTKLEDSAMYFCASSAPTVSGPQHFGDGTRLSIL.

V and J are TRBV6-1 and TRBJ1-5; 7 bases agree with TRBD1. The CDR3 runs to 16 residues. J was trimmed by 2 bases and V by 3 bases; bases with no gene match: 7. The V gene's germline CDR1 is MNHNS and CDR2 SASEGT. Here the CDR3 DNA reads TGTGCCAGCAGTGACAGGGGGGGGAAGGGCAATCAGCCCCAGCATTTT. This gives the protein CASSDRGGKGNQPQHF.

V usage is TRBV6-5 and J usage is TRBJ1-1, with a weak D call TRBD1 (6 bases). The CDR3 has 16 residues. CDR1 and CDR2 (germline): MNHEY, SVGAGI. The V end lost 4 bases, the J end lost 3 bases, and 18 bases lay between the germline ends. CDR3 residues: CASSSLIRTEDTEAFF. CDR3 coding DNA: TGTGCCAGCAGTTCCCTCATTCGGACAGAGGACACTGAAGCTTTCTTT.

A remark on this clone: Other DNA sequences within the sample encode an identical CDR3. The CDR3 nucleotides are TGTGCCAGCAGGCCGACAGGGGTCGAGACCCAGTACTTC. It is translated as CASRPTGVETQYF. The chain uses TRBV6-5 and TRBJ2-5; 8 bases fit TRBD1. CDR1 is MNHEY and CDR2 is SVGAGI in the germline V gene. This CDR3 has 13 residues. The V gene end was trimmed by 6 bases and the J gene end by 5 bases; junction bases not matched to a gene: 5.

This chain uses TRBV10-1 with TRBJ1-5; 7 bases map to TRBD1. Germline V CDR1 and CDR2: WNHNN, SYGVQD (reference sequence). The CDR3 loop spans 13 amino acids. Trimming removed 8 bases from V and 3 bases from J; junction bases left unmatched: 4. CDR3 sequence (DNA): TGCGCCAGCGGGGACAGCCCCAATCAGCCCCAGCATTTT. Residues: CASGDSPNQPQHF.

The V gene is TRBV6-6, the J gene TRBJ1-3; 9 bases fit TRBD1. Germline V gene data show CDR1 as MNHNY and CDR2 as SVGAGI (reference sequence). Trimming removed 6 bases from V and 4 bases from J; junction bases left unmatched: 7. The CDR3 totals 15 residues. The CDR3 region is CASSTGGARGNTIYF. CDR3 in DNA: TGTGCCAGCAGCACAGGGGGCGCGAGAGGAAACACCATATATTTT.

The gene calls are TRBV9 and TRBJ2-1, with 9 bases that match TRBD2. V gave up 4 bases and J gave up 4 bases; unmatched junction bases: 9. CDR3 length: 16 residues. CDR1 and CDR2 (germline): SGDLS, YYNGEE. CDR3 coding DNA: TGTGCCAGCAGCCCCCGGGGTAGCGGGGGTTACAATGAGCAGTTCTTC. Protein product: CASSPRGSGGYNEQFF. The full variable domain, rest sourced from reference TRBV9 and TRBJ2-1, is DSGVTQTPKHLITATGQRVTLRCSPRSGDLSVYWYQQSLDQGLQFLIQYYNGEERAKGNILERFSAQQFPDLHSELNLSSLELGDSALYFCASSPRGSGGYNEQFFGPGTRLTVL.

The rearrangement links TRBV10-2 to TRBJ1-5, with TRBD1 as a possible D gene (5 bases). V gave up 0 bases and J gave up 4 bases, with 7 bases separating them. The CDR3 contains 14 residues. Germline lookup yields CDR1 WSHSY and CDR2 SAAADI. The CDR3 reads CASSESGGNQPQHF. The CDR3 DNA reads as TGCGCCAGCAGTGAGTCCGGGGGGAATCAGCCCCAGCATTTT.

This chain connects TRBV27 to TRBJ1-2, with D hard to call. Looked up from germline, CDR1 is MNHEY and CDR2 is SMNVEV (reference sequence). V lost 1 base and J lost 3, with 9 bases in between. CDR3 length: 14 residues. CDR3 DNA: TGTGCCAGCAGTTTATTTTGGGGTCACTATGGCTACACCTTC. Translation: CASSLFWGHYGYTF.

The chain uses TRBV7-2 and TRBJ2-3; D is perhaps TRBD1 or TRBD2 (5 bases each). Per germline, CDR1 SGHTA and CDR2 FQGNSA. The CDR3 totals 14 residues. V gave up 7 bases and J gave up 3 bases, with 14 bases separating them. CDR3 bases: TGTGCCAGCAACATTCAGGGCGGGACAGATACGCAGTATTTT. It is translated as CASNIQGGTDTQYF.